This note documents a single TCR beta chain sequence. Assay used: immunoSEQ multiplex PCR; TCRdb lists only in-frame clones, some missing. The sample comprises around 95,000 clones, 94% of which are singletons, and about 1.6% rests with the top ten. This entry is derived from a study of T cell changes during pregnancy in multiple sclerosis. The trim removed 3 bases at V and 2 bases at J, leaving 11 bases unmatched. The germline CDR1 and CDR2 sequences are SQVTM and ANQGSEA. CDR3 size: 16 residues. This TCR came from a female donor in good health, enrolled as a control in a pregnancy study. The rearrangement joins TRBV29-1 to TRBJ2-7, with 9 positions matching TRBD1. Sequencing used peripheral blood, obtained after pregnancy. CDR3 amino acids: CSVDLGRDREPYEQYF. CDR3 bases: TGCAGCGTTGATTTAGGTAGGGACAGGGAACCCTACGAGCAGTACTTC.